The clone carrying this T cell receptor (beta chain) has a single count. Assay: immunoSEQ multiplex PCR; the TCRdb copy retains only in-frame clones and omits some. Of roughly 570,000 clones listed, about 98% are singletons. This CDR3 spans 12 amino acids. Germline V CDR1 and CDR2: MGHRA, YSYEKL. The V end lost 5 bases, the J end lost 11 bases, and 15 bases lay between the germline ends. This specimen comes from a study of shared clonotypes between healthy human individuals. The naive CD8 population came from CD45RO-negative cells selected for CCR7, without terminally differentiated effector memory CD45RA+ cells. Donors, healthy HIV-negative adults, lacked recent acute infections or vaccinations.

The genes are TRBV4-1 and TRBJ1-1, with D possibly matching TRBD1 (5 bases). The clonotype originates from a man aged 30 to 45 in good health. Sequencing was performed on naive CD8+ T cells sorted from blood. The CDR3 loop reads CASSLRGAEAFF. CDR3 nucleotides: TGCGCCAGCAGCTTGCGAGGGGCAGAGGCTTTCTTT.